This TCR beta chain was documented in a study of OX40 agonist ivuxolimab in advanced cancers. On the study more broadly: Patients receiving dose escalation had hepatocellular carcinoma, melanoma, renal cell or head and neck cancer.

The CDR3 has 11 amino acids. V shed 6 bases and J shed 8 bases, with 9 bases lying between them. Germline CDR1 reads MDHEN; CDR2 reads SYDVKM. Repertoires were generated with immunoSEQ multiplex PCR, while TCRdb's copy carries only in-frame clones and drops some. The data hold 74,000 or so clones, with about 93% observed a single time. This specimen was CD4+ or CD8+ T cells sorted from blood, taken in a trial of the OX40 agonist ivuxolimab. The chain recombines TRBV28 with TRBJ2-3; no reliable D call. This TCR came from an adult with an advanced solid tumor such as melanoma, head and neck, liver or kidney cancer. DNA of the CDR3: TGTGCCAGCAGGGGCCCCTCTACGCAGTATTTT. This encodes CASRGPSTQYF.